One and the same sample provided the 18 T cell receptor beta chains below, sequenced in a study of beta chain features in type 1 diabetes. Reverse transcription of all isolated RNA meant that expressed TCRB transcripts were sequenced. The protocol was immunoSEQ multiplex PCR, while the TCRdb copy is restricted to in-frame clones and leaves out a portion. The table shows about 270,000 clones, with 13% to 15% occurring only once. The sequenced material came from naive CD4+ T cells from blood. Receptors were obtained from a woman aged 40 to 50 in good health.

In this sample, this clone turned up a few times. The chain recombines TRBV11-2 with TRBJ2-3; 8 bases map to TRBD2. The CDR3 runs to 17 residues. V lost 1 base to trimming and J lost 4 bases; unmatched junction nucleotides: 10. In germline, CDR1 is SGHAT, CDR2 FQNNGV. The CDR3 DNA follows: TGTGCCAGCAGCTTAGTGGTCCTAGCGGGCCTAGCAGATACGCAGTATTTT. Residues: CASSLVVLAGLADTQYF.

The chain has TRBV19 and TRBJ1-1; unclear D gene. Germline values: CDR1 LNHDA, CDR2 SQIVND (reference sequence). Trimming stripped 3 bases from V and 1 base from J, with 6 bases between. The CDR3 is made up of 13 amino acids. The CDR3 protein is CASSINRNTEAFF. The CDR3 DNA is TGTGCCAGTAGTATCAACAGGAACACTGAAGCTTTCTTT.

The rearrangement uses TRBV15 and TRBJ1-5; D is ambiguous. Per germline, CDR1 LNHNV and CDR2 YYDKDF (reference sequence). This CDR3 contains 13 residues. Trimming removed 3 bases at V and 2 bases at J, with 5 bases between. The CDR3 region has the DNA TGTGCCACCAGCAGCAGGCGCAATCAGCCCCAGCATTTT. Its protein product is CATSSRRNQPQHF. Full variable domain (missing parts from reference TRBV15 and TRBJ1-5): DAMVIQNPRYQVTQFGKPVTLSCSQTLNHNVMYWYQQKSSQAPKLLFHYYDKDFNNEADTPDNFQSRRPNTSFCFLDIRSPGLGDTAMYLCATSSRRNQPQHFGDGTRLSIL.

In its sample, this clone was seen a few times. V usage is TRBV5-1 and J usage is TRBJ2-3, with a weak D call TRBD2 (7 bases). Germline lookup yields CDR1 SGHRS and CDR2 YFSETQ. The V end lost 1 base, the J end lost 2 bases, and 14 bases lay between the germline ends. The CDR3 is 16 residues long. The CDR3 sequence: CASSLPEGGHTDTQYF. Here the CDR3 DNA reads TGCGCCAGCAGCTTGCCGGAGGGGGGGCACACAGATACGCAGTATTTT.

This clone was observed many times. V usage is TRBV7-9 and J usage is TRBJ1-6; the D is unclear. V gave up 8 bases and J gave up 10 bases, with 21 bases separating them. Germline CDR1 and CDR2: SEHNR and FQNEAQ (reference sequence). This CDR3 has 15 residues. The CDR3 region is CASAASRTLGSPLHF. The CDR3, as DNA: TGTGCCAGCGCGGCATCGAGGACTCTGGGATCACCCCTCCACTTT.

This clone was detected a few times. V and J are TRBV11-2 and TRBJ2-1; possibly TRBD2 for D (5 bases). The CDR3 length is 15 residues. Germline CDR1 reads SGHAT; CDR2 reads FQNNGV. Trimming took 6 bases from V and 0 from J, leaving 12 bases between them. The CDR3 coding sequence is TGTGCCAGCAGAGCCCGGGGAAGCTCCTACAATGAGCAGTTCTTC. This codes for CASRARGSSYNEQFF.

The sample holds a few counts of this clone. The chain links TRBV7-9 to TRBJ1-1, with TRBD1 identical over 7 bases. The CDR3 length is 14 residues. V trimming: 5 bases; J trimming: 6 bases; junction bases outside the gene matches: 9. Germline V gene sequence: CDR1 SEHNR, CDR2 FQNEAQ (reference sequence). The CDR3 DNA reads TGTGCCAGCAGCCCGGGACAGCCCCGCGCTGAAGCTTTCTTT. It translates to CASSPGQPRAEAFF.

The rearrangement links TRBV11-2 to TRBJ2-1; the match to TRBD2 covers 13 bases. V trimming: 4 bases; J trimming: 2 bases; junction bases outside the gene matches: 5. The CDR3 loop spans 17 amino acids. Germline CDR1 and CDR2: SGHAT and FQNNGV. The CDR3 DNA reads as TGTGCCAGCAGCTCGACTAGCGGGGGGACCACCTACAATGAGCAGTTCTTC. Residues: CASSSTSGGTTYNEQFF.

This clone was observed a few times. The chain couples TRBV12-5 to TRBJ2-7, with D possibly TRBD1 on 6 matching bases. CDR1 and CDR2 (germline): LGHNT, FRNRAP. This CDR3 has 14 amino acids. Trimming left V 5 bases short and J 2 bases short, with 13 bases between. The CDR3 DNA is TGTGCTAGTGGTCCCGGGACACTTACCTACGAGCAGTACTTC. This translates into CASGPGTLTYEQYF.

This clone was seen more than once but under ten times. CDR3 amino acids: CASSSSSYNSPLHF. The CDR3 DNA reads TGTGCCAGCAGCTCGAGCTCCTATAATTCACCCCTCCACTTT. The V call is TRBV7-6, the J call TRBJ1-6; no clear D. The CDR3 runs to 14 residues. Trimming removed 4 bases from V and 0 bases from J, with 4 bases in between. Germline V gives CDR1 SGHVS, CDR2 FNYEAQ.

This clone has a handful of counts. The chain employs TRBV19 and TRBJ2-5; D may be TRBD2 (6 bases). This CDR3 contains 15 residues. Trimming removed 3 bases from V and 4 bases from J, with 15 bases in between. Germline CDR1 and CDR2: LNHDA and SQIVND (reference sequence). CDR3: CASSISAGRSETQYF. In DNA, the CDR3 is TGTGCCAGTAGTATCTCGGCAGGGAGGTCAGAGACCCAGTACTTC. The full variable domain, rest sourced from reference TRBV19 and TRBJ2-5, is DGGITQSPKYLFRKEGQNVTLSCEQNLNHDAMYWYRQDPGQGLRLIYYSQIVNDFQKGDIAEGYSVSREKKESFPLTVTSAQKNPTAFYLCASSISAGRSETQYFGPGTRLLVL.

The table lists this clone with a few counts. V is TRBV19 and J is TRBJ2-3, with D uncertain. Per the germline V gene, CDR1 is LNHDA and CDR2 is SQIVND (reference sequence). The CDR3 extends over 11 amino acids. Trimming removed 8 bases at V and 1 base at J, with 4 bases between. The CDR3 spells CASRGTDTQYF. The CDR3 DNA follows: TGTGCCAGTCGCGGCACAGATACGCAGTATTTT.

The DNA of the CDR3 is TGTGCCAGCAGCCTCGGGGGGTCCCCAGATACGCAGTATTTT. It codes for CASSLGGSPDTQYF. The V and J genes are TRBV9 and TRBJ2-3; 7 bases are shared with TRBD2. The length of the CDR3 is 14 residues. The germline V gene encodes CDR1 SGDLS and CDR2 YYNGEE. With V trimmed by 4 bases and J by 4 bases, 6 bases remained unmatched.

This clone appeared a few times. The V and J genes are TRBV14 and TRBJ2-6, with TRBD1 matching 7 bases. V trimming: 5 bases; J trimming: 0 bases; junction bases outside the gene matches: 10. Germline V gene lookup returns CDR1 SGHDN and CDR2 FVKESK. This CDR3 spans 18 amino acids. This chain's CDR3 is CASSKTGQVGSGANVLTF. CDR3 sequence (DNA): TGTGCCAGCAGCAAAACCGGACAGGTGGGCTCTGGGGCCAACGTCCTGACTTTC.

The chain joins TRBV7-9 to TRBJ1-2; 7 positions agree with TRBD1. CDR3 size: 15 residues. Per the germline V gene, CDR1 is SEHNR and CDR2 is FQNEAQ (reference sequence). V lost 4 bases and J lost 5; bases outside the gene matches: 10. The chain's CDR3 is CASSSWDSYVYGYTF. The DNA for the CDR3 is TGTGCCAGCAGCTCCTGGGACAGCTATGTTTATGGCTACACCTTC.

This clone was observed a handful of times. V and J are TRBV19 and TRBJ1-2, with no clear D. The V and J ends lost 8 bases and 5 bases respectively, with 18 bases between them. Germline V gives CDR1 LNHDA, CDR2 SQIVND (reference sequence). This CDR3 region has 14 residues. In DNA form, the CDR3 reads TGTGCCAGTTCCCCGGCCCGACGGGGATATGGCTACACCTTC. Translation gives CASSPARRGYGYTF. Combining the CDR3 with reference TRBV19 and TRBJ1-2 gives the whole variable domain DGGITQSPKYLFRKEGQNVTLSCEQNLNHDAMYWYRQDPGQGLRLIYYSQIVNDFQKGDIAEGYSVSREKKESFPLTVTSAQKNPTAFYLCASSPARRGYGYTFGSGTRLTVV.

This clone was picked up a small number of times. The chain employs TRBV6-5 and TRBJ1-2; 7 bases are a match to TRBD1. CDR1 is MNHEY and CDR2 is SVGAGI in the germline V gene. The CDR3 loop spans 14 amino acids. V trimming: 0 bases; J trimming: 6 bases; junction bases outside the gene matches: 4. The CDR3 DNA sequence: TGTGCCAGCAGTTACTCTCGGCAGGGGGATGGCTACACCTTC. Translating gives CASSYSRQGDGYTF.

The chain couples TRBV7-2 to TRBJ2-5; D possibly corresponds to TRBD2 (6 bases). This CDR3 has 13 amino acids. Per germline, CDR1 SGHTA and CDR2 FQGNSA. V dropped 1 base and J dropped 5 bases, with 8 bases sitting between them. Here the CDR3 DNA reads TGTGCCAGCAGCTTAGGGGGGGTTGAGACCCAGTACTTC. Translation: CASSLGGVETQYF.